The 24 T cell receptor beta chains below all came from one sample that was sequenced in a study of T cell responses to AZD1222 COVID-19 vaccine. Measured with immunoSEQ multiplex PCR; TCRdb has only the in-frame clones, and not every one. The profile covers some 150,000 clones, with about 86% appearing a single time and about 4.8% taken by the ten largest. The specimen comprised peripheral blood, sampled 28 days after the second AZD1222 dose. These receptors were collected from an adult who received the AZD1222 COVID-19 vaccine.

This clone was seen just once. The chain is built from TRBV11-3 and TRBJ2-1; a possible D gene is TRBD2 (6 bases). CDR1 and CDR2 from the germline V gene are SGHNT and YENEEA. The CDR3 is 17 amino acids. Trimming stripped 5 bases from V and 0 bases from J, with 17 bases between. The DNA of the CDR3 is TGTGCCAGCAGCCCCGGGAGAGGGCCTAGCTCCTACAATGAGCAGTTCTTC. It is translated as CASSPGRGPSSYNEQFF. Full variable domain (remainder filled in from reference TRBV11-3 and TRBJ2-1): EAGVVQSPRYKIIEKKQPVAFWCNPISGHNTLYWYLQNLGQGPELLIRYENEEAVDDSQLPKDRFSAERLKGVDSTLKIQPAELGDSAVYLCASSPGRGPSSYNEQFFGPGTRLTVL.

The rearrangement uses TRBV7-8 and TRBJ1-1, with 8 positions matching TRBD1. The germline V gene encodes CDR1 SGHVS and CDR2 FQNEAQ. The J segment lost 2 bases and the V segment lost 5 bases, leaving 10 bases of the junction unmatched. This CDR3 is 16 amino acids long. CDR3 sequence: CASSQTGDISNTEAFF. In DNA form, the CDR3 reads TGTGCCAGCAGCCAGACAGGGGACATCTCTAACACTGAAGCTTTCTTT.

This clone has a single count. The gene calls are TRBV6-5 and TRBJ2-7, with D hard to call. The CDR3 spans 15 residues. V lost 5 bases to trimming and J lost 0 bases, with 14 bases between them. The germline CDR1 and CDR2 sequences are MNHEY and SVGAGI. CDR3 sequence (DNA): TGTGCCAGCAGTACCCCTGACGGGCCCTCCTACGAGCAGTACTTC. This translates into CASSTPDGPSYEQYF.

Turning to this clone: The same CDR3 can be traced to other DNA sequences in this sample. The chain combines TRBV19 with TRBJ1-1; D ambiguous. V gave up 5 bases and J gave up 2 bases, with 9 bases separating them. This CDR3 is 13 amino acids long. Germline lookup yields CDR1 LNHDA and CDR2 SQIVND (reference sequence). The CDR3 loop reads CASSSSGNTEAFF. For the CDR3, the DNA is TGTGCCAGTAGTTCCTCGGGAAACACTGAAGCTTTCTTT.

The chain joins TRBV5-6 to TRBJ2-3; TRBD2 aligns across 13 bases. The V gene's germline CDR1 is SGHDT and CDR2 YYEEEE. CDR3 length: 18 amino acids. V lost 4 bases to trimming and J lost 5 bases; unmatched junction nucleotides: 13. CDR3 loop: CASSLLLAGGQNLDTQYF. Written as DNA, the CDR3 is TGTGCCAGCAGCCTATTACTAGCGGGGGGGCAGAATTTAGATACGCAGTATTTT.

V and J are TRBV7-7 and TRBJ1-2, with a tentative D call TRBD1 (6 bases). V shed 1 base and J shed 2 bases, with 11 bases lying between them. There are 15 residues in the CDR3. Germline assignment: CDR1 SSHAT and CDR2 FNYEAQ (reference sequence). In DNA form, the CDR3 reads TGTGCCAGCAGCTTAGTAGGGGGGGAGAACTATGGCTACACCTTC. This sequence encodes CASSLVGGENYGYTF. The variable domain in full, with the rest retrieved from reference TRBV7-7 and TRBJ1-2, is GAGVSQSPRYKVTKRGQDVTLRCDPISSHATLYWYQQALGQGPEFLTYFNYEAQPDKSGLPSDRFSAERPEGSISTLTIQRTEQRDSAMYRCASSLVGGENYGYTFGSGTRLTVV.

The rearrangement joins TRBV14 to TRBJ2-1, with D perhaps matching TRBD1 (5 bases). V was clipped by 0 bases and J by 3 bases, with 15 bases between them. The CDR3 contains 17 residues. Per germline, CDR1 SGHDN and CDR2 FVKESK. The CDR3 sequence is CASSQEGRGRNYNEQFF. CDR3 DNA sequence: TGTGCCAGCAGCCAAGAGGGAAGGGGTAGAAACTACAATGAGCAGTTCTTC.

The count of this clone is one. V usage is TRBV5-8 and J usage is TRBJ2-5; TRBD1 aligns across 7 bases. Germline CDR1 reads SGHTS; CDR2 reads YDEGEE. CDR3 length equals 15 residues. With V trimmed by 3 bases and J by 0 bases, 5 bases remained unmatched. The CDR3 region has the DNA TGTGCCAGCAGCTCGCAGGGGGATTACCAAGAGACCCAGTACTTC. Translating it yields CASSSQGDYQETQYF. Drawing the rest from reference TRBV5-8 and TRBJ2-5, the complete variable domain is EAGVTQSPTHLIKTRGQQATLRCSPISGHTSVYWYQQALGLGLQFLLWYDEGEERNRGNFPPRFSGRQFPNYSSELNVNALELEDSALYLCASSSQGDYQETQYFGPGTRLLVL.

The rearrangement uses TRBV7-9 and TRBJ2-1; 11 nucleotides line up with TRBD2. J was trimmed by 4 bases and V by 1 base; bases with no gene match: 9. CDR1 is SEHNR, CDR2 FQNEAQ, per germline (reference sequence). The length of the CDR3 is 18 residues. CDR3: CASSLGLLAGAVYNEQFF. The CDR3 nucleotides read TGTGCCAGCAGCTTAGGACTACTAGCGGGAGCAGTGTACAATGAGCAGTTCTTC.

V gene TRBV11-2 combines with J gene TRBJ2-4; no definite D call. Germline CDR1 is SGHAT and CDR2 is FQNNGV. The CDR3 sequence is 19 residues long. The ends were cut back, 5 bases at V and 0 bases at J, with 23 bases in the middle. The CDR3 protein is CASSPNGRRSALAKNIQYF. The CDR3 bases are TGTGCCAGCAGCCCTAATGGTAGGCGGAGCGCGCTAGCCAAAAACATTCAGTACTTC.

The chain links TRBV7-6 to TRBJ1-5; the D is unclear. Germline CDR1 reads SGHVS; CDR2 reads FNYEAQ. V was shortened by 11 bases and J by 1 base, with 3 bases between the two germline ends. The CDR3 spans 10 residues. DNA for the CDR3: TGTGCCGAGAGCAATCAGCCCCAGCATTTT. Translation gives CAESNQPQHF.

This chain uses TRBV3-1 (or the pseudogene TRBV3-2) with TRBJ1-1, with D uncertain. V was pared by 0 bases and J by 7 bases, with 15 bases between. The germline V gene encodes CDR1 LGHDT and CDR2 YNNKEL (reference sequence). CDR3 length equals 15 residues. CDR3 loop: CASSQERERWSEAFF. The CDR3 bases are TGTGCCAGCAGCCAAGAAAGAGAGCGTTGGAGTGAAGCTTTCTTT.

The rearrangement links TRBV6-2 or TRBV6-3 to TRBJ2-1; either TRBD1 or TRBD2 may supply D (5 bases each). The CDR3 is 15 amino acids. The germline gives CDR1 MNHEY, CDR2 SVGEGT. Trimming took 3 bases from V and 0 from J, leaving 9 bases between them. CDR3 coding DNA: TGTGCCAGCAGTTATGGGGGACCCTCCTACAATGAGCAGTTCTTC. Translated: CASSYGGPSYNEQFF.

The chain uses TRBV7-9 and TRBJ1-6; D is undetermined. Trimming shortened V by 8 bases and J by 14 bases, and 22 bases separated the two germline ends. Germline V lookup: CDR1 SEHNR, CDR2 FQNEAQ (reference sequence). The CDR3 extends over 14 amino acids. This CDR3 reads CASSFPGRLGALHF. DNA for the CDR3: TGTGCCAGCTCTTTCCCGGGCCGGCTTGGGGCCCTCCACTTT.

V gene TRBV5-1 combines with J gene TRBJ2-7, with 8 bases that match TRBD1. The germline V gene encodes CDR1 SGHRS and CDR2 YFSETQ. The CDR3 sequence is 16 residues long. V dropped 4 bases and J dropped 0; count of bases not matched to a gene: 9. The DNA of the CDR3 is TGCGCCAGCAGCCTCGGACAGGGAAGTAGCTCCTACGAGCAGTACTTC. This sequence encodes CASSLGQGSSSYEQYF.

The V and J genes are TRBV21-1 and TRBJ2-3; TRBD2 reflects the table's D call only, with no check against the DNA. TRBV21-1 is designated a pseudogene. The CDR3 sequence is 20 residues long. The CDR3 here is CASSRPKTVSPRSSTDTQYF. DNA for the CDR3: TGTGCCAGCAGCAGACCAAAGACTGTCTCTCCCCGGTCTAGCACAGATACGCAGTATTTT.

The V and J genes are TRBV6-6 and TRBJ1-2, with D unclear. Germline loops: CDR1 MNHNY, CDR2 SVGAGI (reference sequence). V lost 2 bases to trimming and J lost 8 bases, with 15 bases between them. This CDR3 has 14 residues. CDR3 loop: CASSYPRGLEGYTF. The CDR3 bases are TGTGCCAGCAGTTACCCCCGTGGATTGGAGGGCTACACCTTC.

The V gene is TRBV5-1, the J gene TRBJ2-3, with D possibly being TRBD2 (5 bases). V lost 1 base and J lost 2, with 17 bases in between. The V gene's germline CDR1 is SGHRS and CDR2 YFSETQ. There are 17 residues in the CDR3. The CDR3 spells CASSLTPGGTVTDTQYF. As DNA, the CDR3 is TGCGCCAGCAGCTTGACCCCCGGAGGTACGGTCACAGATACGCAGTATTTT.

This clone was observed a few times. This chain's CDR3 is CASSERYSPLHF. CDR3 DNA sequence: TGTGCCAGCAGTGAAAGGTATTCACCCCTCCACTTT. The J gene is TRBJ1-6, the V gene TRBV6-1; D ambiguous. The CDR3 consists of 12 residues. V was pared by 2 bases and J by 8 bases, with 4 bases between. Germline lookup yields CDR1 MNHNS and CDR2 SASEGT.

V is TRBV7-8 and J is TRBJ1-2, with D possibly matching TRBD1 (5 bases). V was pared by 4 bases and J by 8 bases, with 14 bases between. The CDR3 runs to 13 residues. Germline lookup yields CDR1 SGHVS and CDR2 FQNEAQ. This CDR3 reads CASSYTQGQGYTF. The CDR3 DNA reads TGTGCCAGCAGCTACACCCAGGGCCAAGGCTACACCTTC.

Regarding this clone: A far larger clone differs by one base, so this is likely a read error. The chain couples TRBV3-1 (or the pseudogene TRBV3-2) to TRBJ2-7; D not certain. This CDR3 has 12 residues. The germline gives CDR1 LGHDT, CDR2 YNNKEL (reference sequence). The V gene lost 1 base and the J gene lost 2 bases, with 3 bases spanning the gap. The CDR3, as DNA: TGTGCCAGCAGCCAAGCCACCTACGAGCAGTACTTC. The encoded protein is CASSQATYEQYF.

The chain couples TRBV5-1 to TRBJ1-3, with 7 bases identical to TRBD1. Germline V CDR1 and CDR2: SGHRS, YFSETQ. CDR3 length equals 16 residues. V lost 2 bases, J lost 2 bases, and 7 bases stayed unmatched. The CDR3 here is CASSFTGAGTGNTIYF. The CDR3 nucleotides are TGCGCCAGCAGCTTCACAGGGGCCGGCACTGGAAACACCATATATTTT.

In this sample, this clone turned up a few times. The chain has TRBV4-1 and TRBJ2-7; D not resolved. Trimming left V 0 bases short and J 4 bases short, with 13 bases between. The CDR3 is made up of 15 amino acids. Germline V gives CDR1 MGHRA, CDR2 YSYEKL. The CDR3 spells CASSQDRIASYEQYF. The CDR3 coding sequence is TGCGCCAGCAGCCAAGATAGGATAGCCTCGTACGAGCAGTACTTC.

This chain links TRBV5-4 with TRBJ2-7, with 11 bases aligning to TRBD1. The germline CDR1 and CDR2 sequences are SGHNT and YYREEE (reference sequence). The CDR3 runs to 18 residues. The J segment lost 1 base and the V segment lost 0 bases, leaving 9 bases of the junction unmatched. The CDR3 DNA reads as TGTGCCAGCAGCTTGGTGGGACAGGGGGAATTTAGGTCCTACGAGCAGTACTTC. This sequence encodes CASSLVGQGEFRSYEQYF.